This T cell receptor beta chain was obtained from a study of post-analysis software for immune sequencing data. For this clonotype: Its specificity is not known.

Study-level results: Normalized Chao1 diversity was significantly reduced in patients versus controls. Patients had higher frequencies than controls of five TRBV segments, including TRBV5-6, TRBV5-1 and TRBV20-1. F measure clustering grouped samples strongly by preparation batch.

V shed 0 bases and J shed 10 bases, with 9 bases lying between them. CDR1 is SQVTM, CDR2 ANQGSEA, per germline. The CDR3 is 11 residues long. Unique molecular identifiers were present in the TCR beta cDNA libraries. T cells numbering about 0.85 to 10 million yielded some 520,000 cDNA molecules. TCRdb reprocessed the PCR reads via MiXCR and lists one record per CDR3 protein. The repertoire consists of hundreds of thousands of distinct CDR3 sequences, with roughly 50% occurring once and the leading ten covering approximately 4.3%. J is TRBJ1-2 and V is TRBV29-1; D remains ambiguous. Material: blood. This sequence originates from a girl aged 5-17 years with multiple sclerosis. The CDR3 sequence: CSVEDTRDYTF. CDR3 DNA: TGCAGCGTTGAAGATACTAGGGACTACACCTTC.